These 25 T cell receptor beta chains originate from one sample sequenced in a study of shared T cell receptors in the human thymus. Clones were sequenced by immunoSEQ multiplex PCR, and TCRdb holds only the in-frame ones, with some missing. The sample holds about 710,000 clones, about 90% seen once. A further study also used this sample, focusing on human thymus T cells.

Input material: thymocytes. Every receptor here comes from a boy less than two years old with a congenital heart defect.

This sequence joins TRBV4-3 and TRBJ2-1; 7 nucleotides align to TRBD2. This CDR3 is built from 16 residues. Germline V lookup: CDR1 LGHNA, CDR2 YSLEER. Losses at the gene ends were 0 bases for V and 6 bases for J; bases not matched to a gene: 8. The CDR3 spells CASSQDGRDLSNEQFF. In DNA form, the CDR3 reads TGCGCCAGCAGCCAAGATGGGAGGGACTTGAGCAATGAGCAGTTCTTC.

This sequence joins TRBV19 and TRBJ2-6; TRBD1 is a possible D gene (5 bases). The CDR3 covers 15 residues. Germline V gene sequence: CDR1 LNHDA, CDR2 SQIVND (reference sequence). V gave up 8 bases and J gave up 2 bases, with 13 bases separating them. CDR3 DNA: TGTGCCAGTGGGCAGGGAATCGCTGGGGCCAACGTCCTGACTTTC. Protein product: CASGQGIAGANVLTF.

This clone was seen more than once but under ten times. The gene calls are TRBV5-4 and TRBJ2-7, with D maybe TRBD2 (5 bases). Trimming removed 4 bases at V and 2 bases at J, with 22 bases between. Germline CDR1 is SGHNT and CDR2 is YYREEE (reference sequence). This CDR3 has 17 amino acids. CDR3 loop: CASSRGREGPETYEQYF. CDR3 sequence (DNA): TGTGCCAGCAGCCGGGGTAGGGAAGGCCCCGAAACCTACGAGCAGTACTTC.

CDR3 sequence reads: CASSERLAGGRTGELFF. CDR3 bases: TGTGCCAGCAGTGAGAGGCTAGCGGGGGGGCGCACCGGGGAGCTGTTTTTT. The rearrangement links TRBV25-1 to TRBJ2-2; TRBD2 aligns across 12 bases. The length of the CDR3 is 17 residues. The V gene end was trimmed by 3 bases and the J gene end by 4 bases; junction bases not matched to a gene: 6. CDR1 and CDR2 from the germline V gene are MGHDK and SYGVNS.

The CDR3 nucleotides read TGTGCCAGCAGCTTGGACAGGGTCGCTGAAGCTTTCTTT. Translated, it gives CASSLDRVAEAFF. The chain employs TRBV5-6 and TRBJ1-1; TRBD1 is a possible D gene (6 bases). Germline V lookup: CDR1 SGHDT, CDR2 YYEEEE. The CDR3 is 13 residues long. V dropped 0 bases and J dropped 6 bases, with 9 bases sitting between them.

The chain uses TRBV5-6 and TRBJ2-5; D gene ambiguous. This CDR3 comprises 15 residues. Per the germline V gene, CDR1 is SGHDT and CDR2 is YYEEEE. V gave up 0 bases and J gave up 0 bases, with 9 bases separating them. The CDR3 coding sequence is TGTGCCAGCAGCTTGGACAGACGCCACCAAGAGACCCAGTACTTC. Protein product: CASSLDRRHQETQYF.

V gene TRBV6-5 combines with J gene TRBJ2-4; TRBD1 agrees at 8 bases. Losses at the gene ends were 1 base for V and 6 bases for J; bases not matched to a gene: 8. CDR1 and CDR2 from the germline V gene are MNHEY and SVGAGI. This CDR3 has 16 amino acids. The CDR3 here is CASSYLAGTGGNIQYF. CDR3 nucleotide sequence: TGTGCCAGCAGTTACTTAGCCGGGACAGGAGGAAACATTCAGTACTTC.

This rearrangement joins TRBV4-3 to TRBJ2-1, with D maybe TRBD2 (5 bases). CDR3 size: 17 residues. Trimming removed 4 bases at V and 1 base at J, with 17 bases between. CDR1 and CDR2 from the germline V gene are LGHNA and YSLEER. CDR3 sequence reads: CASSPQVWTQSYNEQFF. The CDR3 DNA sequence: TGCGCCAGCAGCCCCCAAGTATGGACTCAATCCTACAATGAGCAGTTCTTC.

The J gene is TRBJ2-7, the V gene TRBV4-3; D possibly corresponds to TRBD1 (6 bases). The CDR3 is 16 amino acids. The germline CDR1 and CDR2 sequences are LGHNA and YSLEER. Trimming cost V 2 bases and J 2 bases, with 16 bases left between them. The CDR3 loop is CASSQYSGTHTYEQYF. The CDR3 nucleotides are TGCGCCAGCAGCCAATACTCCGGGACACATACCTACGAGCAGTACTTC.

The CDR3 DNA follows: TGTGCCAGCAGCTTATGGGACAGGGGGGGGACTGAAGCTTTCTTT. Protein sequence: CASSLWDRGGTEAFF. The chain uses TRBV11-2 and TRBJ1-1; 11 bases map to TRBD1. CDR3 length: 15 residues. Looked up from germline, CDR1 is SGHAT and CDR2 is FQNNGV. V trimming: 2 bases; J trimming: 5 bases; junction bases outside the gene matches: 4.

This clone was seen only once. The CDR3 sequence is CASSVVASYNEQFF. In DNA form, the CDR3 reads TGCGCCAGCAGTGTCGTAGCCTCCTACAATGAGCAGTTCTTC. This chain uses TRBV10-2 with TRBJ2-1, with unresolved D. Looked up from germline, CDR1 is WSHSY and CDR2 is SAAADI. CDR3 length: 14 amino acids. V was clipped by 4 bases and J by 0 bases, with 7 bases between them.

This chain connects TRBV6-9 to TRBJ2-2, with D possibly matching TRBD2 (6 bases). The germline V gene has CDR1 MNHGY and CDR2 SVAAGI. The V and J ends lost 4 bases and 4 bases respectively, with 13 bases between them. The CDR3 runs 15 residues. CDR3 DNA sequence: TGTGCCAGCAGTTGGCGGGGAGTGGGCACCGGGGAGCTGTTTTTT. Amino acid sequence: CASSWRGVGTGELFF.

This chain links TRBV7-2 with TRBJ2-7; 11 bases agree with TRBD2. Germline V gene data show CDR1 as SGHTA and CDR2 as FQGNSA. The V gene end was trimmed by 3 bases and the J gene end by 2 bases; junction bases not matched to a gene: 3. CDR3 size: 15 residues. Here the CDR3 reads CASSLVTSGTYEQYF. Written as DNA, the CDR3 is TGTGCCAGCAGCTTGGTGACTAGCGGGACCTACGAGCAGTACTTC.

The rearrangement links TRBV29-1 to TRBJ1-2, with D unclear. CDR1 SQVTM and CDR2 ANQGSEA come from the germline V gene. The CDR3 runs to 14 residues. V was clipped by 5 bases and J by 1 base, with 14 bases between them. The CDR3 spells CSVTDTSFNYGYTF. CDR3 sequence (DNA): TGCAGCGTTACTGACACATCTTTTAACTATGGCTACACCTTC.

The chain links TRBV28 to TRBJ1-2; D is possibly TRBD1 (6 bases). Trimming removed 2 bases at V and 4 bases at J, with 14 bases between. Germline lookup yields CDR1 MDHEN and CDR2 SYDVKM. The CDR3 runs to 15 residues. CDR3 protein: CASSLTGPGTYGYTF. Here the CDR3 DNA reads TGTGCCAGCAGTTTAACAGGGCCAGGGACCTATGGCTACACCTTC.

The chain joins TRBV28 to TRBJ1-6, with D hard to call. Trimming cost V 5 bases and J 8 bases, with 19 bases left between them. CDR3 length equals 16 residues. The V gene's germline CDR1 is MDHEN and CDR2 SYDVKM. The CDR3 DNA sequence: TGTGCCAGCAGTCTCAATAGCCCTGGGTTCCATTCACCCCTCCACTTT. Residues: CASSLNSPGFHSPLHF.

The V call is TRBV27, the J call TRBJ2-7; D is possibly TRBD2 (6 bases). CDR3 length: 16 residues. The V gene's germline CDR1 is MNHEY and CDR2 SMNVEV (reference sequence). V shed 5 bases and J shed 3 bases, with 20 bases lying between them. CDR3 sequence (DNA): TGTGCCAGCAGTCCCCCCGGGACTCCGTTGTTCTACGAGCAGTACTTC. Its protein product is CASSPPGTPLFYEQYF.

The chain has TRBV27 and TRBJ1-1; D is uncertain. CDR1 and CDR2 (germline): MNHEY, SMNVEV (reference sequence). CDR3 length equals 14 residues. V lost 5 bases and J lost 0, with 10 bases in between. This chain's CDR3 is CASSLHHLNTEAFF. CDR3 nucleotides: TGTGCCAGCAGTCTTCACCACTTGAACACTGAAGCTTTCTTT.

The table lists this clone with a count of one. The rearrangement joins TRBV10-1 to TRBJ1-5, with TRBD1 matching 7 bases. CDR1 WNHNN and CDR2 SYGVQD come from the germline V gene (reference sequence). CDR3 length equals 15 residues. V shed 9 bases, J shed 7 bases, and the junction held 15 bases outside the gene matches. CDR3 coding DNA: TGCGCCAGGGGAGAGACAGGGTGTACCGTCCAGCCCCAGCATTTT. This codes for CARGETGCTVQPQHF.

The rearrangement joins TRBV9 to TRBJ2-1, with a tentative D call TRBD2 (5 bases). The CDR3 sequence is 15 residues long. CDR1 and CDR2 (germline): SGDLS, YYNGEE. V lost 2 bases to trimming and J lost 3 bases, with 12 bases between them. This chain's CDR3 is CASSVGKRDYNEQFF. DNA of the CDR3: TGTGCCAGCAGCGTTGGGAAACGGGACTACAATGAGCAGTTCTTC.

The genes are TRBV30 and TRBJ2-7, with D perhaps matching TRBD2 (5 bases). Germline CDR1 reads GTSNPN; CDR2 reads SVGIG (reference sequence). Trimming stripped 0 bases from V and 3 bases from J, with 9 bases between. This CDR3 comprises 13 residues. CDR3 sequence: CAWSVDGDYEQYF. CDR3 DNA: TGTGCCTGGAGTGTAGACGGGGACTACGAGCAGTACTTC.

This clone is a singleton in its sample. The CDR3 protein is CATSRAGQMIDEQFF. For the CDR3, the DNA is TGTGCCACCAGCAGAGCTGGACAGATGATCGATGAGCAGTTCTTC. V and J are TRBV15 and TRBJ2-1, with D possibly TRBD1 on 6 matching bases. This CDR3 region has 15 residues. Germline V gives CDR1 LNHNV, CDR2 YYDKDF (reference sequence). Trimming pared 1 base from V and 8 bases from J, leaving 15 bases between.

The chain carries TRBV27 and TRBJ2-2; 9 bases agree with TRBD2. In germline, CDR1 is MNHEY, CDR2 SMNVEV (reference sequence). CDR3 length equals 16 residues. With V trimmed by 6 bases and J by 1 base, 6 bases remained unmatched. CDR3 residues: CASRPGLARNTGELFF. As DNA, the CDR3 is TGTGCCAGCAGGCCCGGACTAGCGAGGAACACCGGGGAGCTGTTTTTT.

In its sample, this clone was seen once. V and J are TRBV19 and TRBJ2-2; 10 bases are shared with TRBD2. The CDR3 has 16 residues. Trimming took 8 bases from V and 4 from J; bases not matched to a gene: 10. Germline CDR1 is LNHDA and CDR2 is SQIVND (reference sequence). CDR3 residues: CASSRRIAGGTGELFF. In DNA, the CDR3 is TGTGCCAGTTCGAGAAGAATAGCGGGAGGCACCGGGGAGCTGTTTTTT.

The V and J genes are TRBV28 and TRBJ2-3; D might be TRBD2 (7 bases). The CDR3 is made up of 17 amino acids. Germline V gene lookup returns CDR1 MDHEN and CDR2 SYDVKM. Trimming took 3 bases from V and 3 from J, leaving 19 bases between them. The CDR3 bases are TGTGCCAGCAGTTTCTTGGGGGGCGGGAGTTGTACAGATACGCAGTATTTT. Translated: CASSFLGGGSCTDTQYF.